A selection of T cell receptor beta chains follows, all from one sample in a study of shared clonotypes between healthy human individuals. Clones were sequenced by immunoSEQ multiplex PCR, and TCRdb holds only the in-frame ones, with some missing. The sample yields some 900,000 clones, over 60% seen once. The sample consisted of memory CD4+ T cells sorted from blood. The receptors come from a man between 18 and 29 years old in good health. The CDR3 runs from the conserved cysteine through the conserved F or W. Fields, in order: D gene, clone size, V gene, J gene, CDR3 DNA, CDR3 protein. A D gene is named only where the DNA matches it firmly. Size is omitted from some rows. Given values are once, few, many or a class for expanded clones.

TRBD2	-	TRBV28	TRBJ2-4	TGTGCCAGCAGTTTGGTAGCGGGGAAAGCCAAAAACATTCAGTACTTC	CASSLVAGKAKNIQYF
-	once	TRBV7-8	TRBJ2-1	TGTGCCAGCAGCTTAGCGGGAAGCTCCTACAATGAGCAGTTCTTC	CASSLAGSSYNEQFF
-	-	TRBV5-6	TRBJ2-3	TGTGCCAGCAGCTCGTTACCGGGAGATACGCAGTATTTT	CASSSLPGDTQYF
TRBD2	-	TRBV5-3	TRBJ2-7	TGTGCCAGAAGCTCGGCGGGACTAGCGGGATACGAGCAGTACTTC	CARSSAGLAGYEQYF
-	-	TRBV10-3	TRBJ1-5	TGTGCCATCCGCGGAGGGGCTGGGCAGCCCCAGCATTTT	CAIRGGAGQPQHF
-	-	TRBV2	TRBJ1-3	TGTGCCAGCAGTGGAACCGGGGGGGTTGGAAACACCATATATTTT	CASSGTGGVGNTIYF
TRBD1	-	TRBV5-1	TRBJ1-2	TGCGCCAGCAGCCGTCAGACCGGGACAGGGAGCCCCGGGGACTATGGCTACACCTTC	CASSRQTGTGSPGDYGYTF
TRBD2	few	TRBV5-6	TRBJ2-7	TGTGCCAGCAGTGGAGCGGGAAGAGCCTACGAGCAGTACTTC	CASSGAGRAYEQYF
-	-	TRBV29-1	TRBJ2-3	TGCAGCGTCGGCAGTCTAGTAGTGGGTGGTGCAGATACGCAGTATTTT	CSVGSLVVGGADTQYF
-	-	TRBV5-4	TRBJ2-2	TGTGCCAGCAGCTTGGTGGGGGGCGGTCTTTCCGGGGAGCTGTTTTTT	CASSLVGGGLSGELFF
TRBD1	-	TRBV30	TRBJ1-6	TGTGCCTGGATCGGGACAGGGGTTGGCACCCTCCACTTT	CAWIGTGVGTLHF
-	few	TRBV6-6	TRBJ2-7	TGTGCCAGCACCCCCCGGGACAACTACGAGCAGTACTTC	CASTPRDNYEQYF
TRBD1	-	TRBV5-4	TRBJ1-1	TGTGCCAGCAGCTTGTGGGACAGGGGACTTACTGAAGCTTTCTTT	CASSLWDRGLTEAFF
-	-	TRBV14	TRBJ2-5	TGTGCCAGCAGCCAGGCCCTCGGAGAGACCCAGTACTTC	CASSQALGETQYF
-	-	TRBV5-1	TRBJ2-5	TGCGCCAGCAGCTTGGTTGCTAACAGACAAGAGACCCAGTACTTC	CASSLVANRQETQYF
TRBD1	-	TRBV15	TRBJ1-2	TGTGCCACCAGCGATCGACAGGGACGACGGGGCTACACCTTC	CATSDRQGRRGYTF
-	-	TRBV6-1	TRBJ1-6	TGTGCCAGCACAGGGTATAATTCACCCCTCCACTTT	CASTGYNSPLHF
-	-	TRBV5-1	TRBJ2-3	TGCGCCAGCAAGTGGGGCAGCACAGATACGCAGTATTTT	CASKWGSTDTQYF
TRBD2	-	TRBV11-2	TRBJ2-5	TGTGCCAGCACCCCCGGACTAGCGGCGGGGGAGACCCAGTACTTC	CASTPGLAAGETQYF
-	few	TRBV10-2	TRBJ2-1	TGCGCCAGCAGTGAAAGGGGGGGTGAGCAGTTCTTC	CASSERGGEQFF
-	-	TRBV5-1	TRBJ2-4	TGCGCCAGCAGCTTGGGTCCGGCGGAAGCCAAAAACATTCAGTACTTC	CASSLGPAEAKNIQYF
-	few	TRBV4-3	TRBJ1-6	TGCGCCAGCAGCCACCTAAATTCACCCCTCCACTTT	CASSHLNSPLHF
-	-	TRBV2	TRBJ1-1	TGTGCCAGTTCCGGAGGTGGGCGTAACACTGAAGCTTTCTTT	CASSGGGRNTEAFF
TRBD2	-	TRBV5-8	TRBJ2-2	TGTGCCAGCAGCAAGTCCGGGACTAGCGGTAACACCGGGGAGCTGTTTTTT	CASSKSGTSGNTGELFF
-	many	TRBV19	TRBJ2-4	TGTGCCAGTAAAGACAGAACCTTAGCCAAAAACATTCAGTACTTC	CASKDRTLAKNIQYF
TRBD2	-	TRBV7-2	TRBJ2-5	TGTGCCAGCAGCCCCGGGACTAGCGTATACTTC	CASSPGTSVYF
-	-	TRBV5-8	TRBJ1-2	TGTGCCAGCAGCCTGCGACGGTATGGCTACACCTTC	CASSLRRYGYTF
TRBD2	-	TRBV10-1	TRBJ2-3	TGCGCCAGCAGTGAGCGGACTAGCGGGGCCACAGATACGCAGTATTTT	CASSERTSGATDTQYF
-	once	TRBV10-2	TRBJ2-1	TGCGCCAGCAACCTGGGACCAAGCTCCTACAATGAGCAGTTCTTC	CASNLGPSSYNEQFF
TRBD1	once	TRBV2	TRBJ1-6	TGTGCCAGCCACCTCGACAGGGCAACCCAGGATTCACCCCTCCACTTT	CASHLDRATQDSPLHF
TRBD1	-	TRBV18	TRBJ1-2	TGTGCCAGCTCGTCTCAGGGGGGAAGGAACTATGGCTACACCTTC	CASSSQGGRNYGYTF
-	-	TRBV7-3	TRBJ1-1	TGTGCCAGCAGCTTACGGGAAGGCACTGAAGCTTTCTTT	CASSLREGTEAFF
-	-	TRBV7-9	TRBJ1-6	TGTGCCAGCAGCTTAGTGATCGGTCAGTCTAGTTCACCCCTCCACTTT	CASSLVIGQSSSPLHF
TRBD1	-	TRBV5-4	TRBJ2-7	TGTGCCAGCAGACGATGGACAGGTTACGAGCAGTACTTC	CASRRWTGYEQYF
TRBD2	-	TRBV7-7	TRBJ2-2	TGTGCTAGCAGCTTAGCCCCTAGCGGCAGAGGGACCGGGGAGCTGTTTTTT	CASSLAPSGRGTGELFF
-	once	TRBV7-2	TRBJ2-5	TGTGCCAGCAGCCTAAGAGGGGAGACCCAGTACTTC	CASSLRGETQYF
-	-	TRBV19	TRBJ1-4	TGTGCCAGTAGTACCACTGCGTTACAGGGCGGGGAAAAACTGTTTTTT	CASSTTALQGGEKLFF
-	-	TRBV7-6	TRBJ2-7	TGTGCCAGCAGCCCGAACACCTACGAGCAGTACTTC	CASSPNTYEQYF
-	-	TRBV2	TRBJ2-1	TGTGCCAGCAGTAGACTATATGAGCAGTTCTTC	CASSRLYEQFF
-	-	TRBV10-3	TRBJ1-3	TGTGCCATCAGTGGTGGGGGCTCCTCTGGAAACACCATATATTTT	CAISGGGSSGNTIYF
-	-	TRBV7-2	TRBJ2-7	TGTGCCAGCAGCCCACACGCAGGGGGGTCCTACGAGCAGTACTTC	CASSPHAGGSYEQYF
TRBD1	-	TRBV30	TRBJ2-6	TGTGCCTGGAGTGTTGGACAGGCTGGGGCCAACGTCCTGACTTTC	CAWSVGQAGANVLTF
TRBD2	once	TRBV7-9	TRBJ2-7	TGTGCCAGCAGCCCCCGGACTAGCGGGAGACTCAACGAGCAGTACTTC	CASSPRTSGRLNEQYF
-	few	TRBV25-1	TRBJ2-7	TGTGCCAGCAGTGTAACAGGGACCTACGAGCAGTACTTC	CASSVTGTYEQYF
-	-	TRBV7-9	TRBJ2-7	TGTGCCAGCAGCCGTACCTACGAGCAGTACTTC	CASSRTYEQYF
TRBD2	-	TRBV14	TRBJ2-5	TGTGCCAGCAGCCGTCAGGTGGGGGGGCAAGAGACCCAGTACTTC	CASSRQVGGQETQYF
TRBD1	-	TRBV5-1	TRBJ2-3	TGCGCCAGCAGCGTGGCTGTCGTGGCAGGGGGATGGGATACGCAGTATTTT	CASSVAVVAGGWDTQYF
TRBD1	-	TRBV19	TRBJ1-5	TGTGCCAGTAGTAGGGGGACAGGGAATGGCAATCAGCCCCAGCATTTT	CASSRGTGNGNQPQHF